The 32 T cell receptor beta chains below all came from one sample that was sequenced in a study of blood T cells in healthy people across ages. Primers used in a second PCR of roughly 6 to 12 cycles were a sample-barcoded 5' primer and a J-beta primer mix. From the 5' RACE reads, TCRdb called clonotypes with MiXCR, one entry per CDR3 protein. The table records fewer than 2 million distinct CDR3 sequences, roughly two fifths of them present only once. The material sequenced was blood. The source is a human donor in good health.

The chain is built from TRBV29-1 and TRBJ1-2, with 10 bases fitting TRBD1. V shed 4 bases and J 3 bases; nucleotides not matched to a gene: 2. This CDR3 has 13 residues. The germline V gene has CDR1 SQVTM and CDR2 ANQGSEA. CDR3 amino acids: CSVVGTGDYGYTF. The CDR3 nucleotides are TGCAGCGTTGTAGGGACAGGGGACTATGGCTACACCTTC.

This clonotype turned up a few times. The chain links TRBV20-1 to TRBJ2-3; TRBD1 or TRBD2 may be the D gene (5 bases each). The CDR3 spans 13 residues. V was pared by 7 bases and J by 5 bases, with 16 bases between. Germline-derived CDR1 and CDR2 are DFQATT and SNEGSKA (reference sequence). CDR3: CSVPGLAVDTQYF. In DNA form, the CDR3 reads TGCAGTGTTCCGGGGCTCGCCGTAGATACGCAGTATTTT.

The J gene is TRBJ2-7, the V gene TRBV28, with D tentatively TRBD2 (6 bases). Germline V gene lookup returns CDR1 MDHEN and CDR2 SYDVKM. The CDR3 contains 12 residues. Trimming shortened V by 7 bases and J by 4 bases, and 11 bases separated the two germline ends. The CDR3 region is CASKAGGYEQYF. The CDR3 region has the DNA TGTGCCAGCAAGGCTGGGGGGTACGAGCAGTACTTC.

This clonotype was seen repeatedly, ten times or more. The chain recombines TRBV24-1 with TRBJ2-1; no firm D call. The germline V gene has CDR1 KGHDR and CDR2 SFDVKD. The V gene lost 1 base and the J gene lost 8 bases, with 8 bases spanning the gap. The CDR3 totals 13 residues. The CDR3 bases are TGTGCCACCAGTGATTTAGGTCGGGATGAGCAGTTCTTC. It yields the protein CATSDLGRDEQFF.

This clonotype was seen only a few times. The chain employs TRBV7-3 and TRBJ2-5, with TRBD2 matching over 7 bases. Germline V gene lookup returns CDR1 SGHTA and CDR2 FQGTGA. CDR3 length: 16 residues. V shed 1 base and J 0 bases; nucleotides not matched to a gene: 5. The CDR3 DNA reads TGTGCCAGCAGCTTAAGAGGGCGGGGGTACCAAGAGACCCAGTACTTC. Amino acid sequence: CASSLRGRGYQETQYF.

Concerning this clonotype: One end of the junction does not line up with germline, which may come from a read error. J is TRBJ2-7 and V is TRBV9; 11 nucleotides agree with TRBD2. The CDR3 loop spans 15 amino acids. CDR1 SGDLS and CDR2 YYNGEE come from the germline V gene. CDR3 coding DNA: TGTGCCAGCGGCGCGGGACTAGCGGAGTCCTACAAGCAGTACTTC. Its protein is CASGAGLAESYKQYF.

This clonotype appeared a few times. V gene TRBV20-1 combines with J gene TRBJ1-1, with a weak D call TRBD1 (5 bases). The CDR3 is 14 residues long. CDR1 is DFQATT, CDR2 SNEGSKA, per germline (reference sequence). Trimming cost V 1 base and J 5 bases, with 14 bases left between them. The CDR3 DNA is TGCAGTGCTAGAGCGGGACGTCTTGGGACTGAAGCTTTCTTT. Its protein is CSARAGRLGTEAFF.

As regards this clonotype: Given a much more abundant clone one base away, this may be a read error. J is TRBJ2-5 and V is TRBV29-1, with D perhaps being TRBD1 or TRBD2 (5 bases each). TRBJ2-1 matches the DNA end more closely, so the J call is doubtful. CDR3 length: 15 residues. CDR1 is SQVTM and CDR2 is ANQGSEA in the germline V gene. CDR3 sequence: CSVEPPGTYQETQFF. Written as DNA, the CDR3 is TGCAGCGTCGAGCCACCTGGGACGTACCAAGAGACCCAGTTCTTC.

This clonotype has a count of ten or more. This chain links TRBV19 with TRBJ2-1; D possibly uses TRBD1 or TRBD2 (6 bases each). Germline V gene sequence: CDR1 LNHDA, CDR2 SQIVND (reference sequence). With 5 bases removed from V and 6 bases from J, the gap between germline ends came to 14 bases. The CDR3 consists of 14 residues. CDR3 sequence: CASSLTGAGNEQFF. The CDR3, as DNA: TGTGCCAGTAGTCTAACGGGGGCAGGCAATGAGCAGTTCTTC.

About this clonotype: This may arise from a read error, as a much more abundant clone is one base away. The chain combines TRBV29-1 with TRBJ2-3, with unresolved D. The CDR3 loop spans 12 amino acids. Germline lookup yields CDR1 SQVTM and CDR2 ANQGSEA. The CDR3 protein is CSGEGSTDTQYF. The CDR3 bases are TGCAGCGGTGAAGGGTCGACAGATACGCAGTATTTT.

The sample holds a few counts of this clonotype. The chain joins TRBV11-3 to TRBJ2-1; 9 bases align to TRBD1. V lost 5 bases, J lost 10 bases, and 6 bases stayed unmatched. This CDR3 is 13 amino acids long. Germline V gene sequence: CDR1 SGHNT, CDR2 YENEEA. CDR3 region: CASSPRTGVEQFF. CDR3 DNA sequence: TGTGCCAGCAGCCCCCGGACAGGGGTCGAGCAGTTCTTC.

This clonotype has just a few counts. The chain has TRBV6-5 and TRBJ2-1, with D hard to call. Germline-derived CDR1 and CDR2 are MNHEY and SVGAGI. The CDR3 has 11 residues. The germline V and J ends were trimmed by 6 bases and 10 bases, with 10 bases remaining between them. CDR3 protein: CASSRAPEQFF. The CDR3 DNA reads TGTGCCAGCAGCCGAGCTCCCGAGCAGTTCTTC.

This clonotype was counted only a few times. The chain links TRBV20-1 to TRBJ2-3, with a weak D call TRBD1 (6 bases). V was shortened by 6 bases and J by 5 bases, with 21 bases between the two germline ends. The CDR3 spans 15 residues. CDR1 and CDR2 (germline): DFQATT, SNEGSKA (reference sequence). The CDR3 sequence: CSAPSELGALDTQYF. Written as DNA, the CDR3 is TGCAGTGCCCCGTCGGAATTGGGGGCCCTAGATACGCAGTATTTT.

The table lists this clonotype with a few counts. The chain employs TRBV28 and TRBJ2-7; no firm D call. This CDR3 has 15 residues. Deletions cut 7 bases from V and 2 bases from J, with 18 bases between. Per germline, CDR1 MDHEN and CDR2 SYDVKM. The CDR3 loop is CASTRTLVNPYEQYF. CDR3 bases: TGTGCCAGCACTAGGACGCTGGTCAACCCCTACGAGCAGTACTTC.

A few counts support this clonotype. The chain combines TRBV11-2 with TRBJ2-4; TRBD1 aligns across 9 bases. Germline values: CDR1 SGHAT, CDR2 FQNNGV. The CDR3 totals 23 residues. V gave up 2 bases and J gave up 1 base; unmatched junction bases: 24. CDR3 sequence reads: CASSLRAIQGAAPRVEAKNIQYF. The CDR3 DNA is TGTGCCAGCAGCTTAAGAGCTATACAGGGGGCCGCCCCCCGAGTTGAGGCCAAAAACATTCAGTACTTC.

The table lists this clonotype with a few counts. The rearrangement uses TRBV6-5 and TRBJ2-2; D unclear. This CDR3 is built from 12 residues. Germline assignment: CDR1 MNHEY and CDR2 SVGAGI. Trimming left V 7 bases short and J 4 bases short, with 7 bases between. CDR3 DNA sequence: TGTGCCAGCACCGACGGCACCGGGGAGCTGTTTTTT. Translating it yields CASTDGTGELFF.

V usage is TRBV6-2 or TRBV6-3 and J usage is TRBJ1-5; the D gene is possibly TRBD1 (5 bases). The CDR3 length is 15 residues. The V gene's germline CDR1 is MNHEY and CDR2 SVGEGT. The ends were cut back, 0 bases at V and 5 bases at J, with 11 bases in the middle. CDR3 nucleotide sequence: TGTGCCAGCAGTTACTCGGGCAGGGATCATCAGCCCCAGCATTTT. Protein sequence: CASSYSGRDHQPQHF.

This clonotype was counted only a few times. A read error may account for a junction end that differs from germline. The chain recombines TRBV11-2 with TRBJ1-5, with D unclear. Germline V gene lookup returns CDR1 SGHAT and CDR2 FQNNGV. The CDR3 is made up of 15 amino acids. CDR3 in amino acids: CASSLAGGLGQPQHF. Here the CDR3 DNA reads TGTGCCAGCAGTTTAGCCGGAGGCCTGGGTCAGCCCCAGCATTTT.

The J gene is TRBJ1-3, the V gene TRBV4-2; no clear D. Trimming shortened V by 0 bases and J by 2 bases, and 11 bases separated the two germline ends. CDR3 length: 16 residues. Per the germline V gene, CDR1 is LGHNA and CDR2 is YNFKEQ. CDR3 DNA: TGTGCCAGCAGCCAAGATTCCCACGGTGCTGGAAACACCATATATTTT. As protein: CASSQDSHGAGNTIYF.

This chain uses TRBV20-1 with TRBJ2-3, with 8 bases lining up with TRBD2. The V segment lost 1 base and the J segment 2 bases; nucleotides outside the gene matches: 11. The CDR3 is 17 residues long. In germline, CDR1 is DFQATT, CDR2 SNEGSKA (reference sequence). CDR3 DNA sequence: TGCAGTGCTAGAGCCGCTGGGAGCGGGGGCTACACAGATACGCAGTATTTT. Residues: CSARAAGSGGYTDTQYF.

The rearrangement joins TRBV2 to TRBJ1-6; 7 nucleotides match TRBD1. Germline CDR1 SNHLY, CDR2 FYNNEI. This CDR3 is 20 amino acids long. Losses at the gene ends were 4 bases for V and 0 bases for J; bases not matched to a gene: 15. The CDR3 here is CASSVNRGWDSPSYNSPLHF. In DNA form, the CDR3 reads TGTGCCAGCAGTGTAAACCGGGGCTGGGACAGCCCCTCCTATAATTCACCCCTCCACTTT.

There are a few counts of this clonotype. The CDR3, as DNA: TGCGCCAGCAGCCAAGATCCAAAAGGGAACTCTGGGGCCAACGTCCTGACTTTC. This encodes CASSQDPKGNSGANVLTF. The genes are TRBV4-3 and TRBJ2-6, with D unclear. Trimming shortened V by 0 bases and J by 0 bases, and 12 bases separated the two germline ends. Germline CDR1 LGHNA, CDR2 YSLEER. The CDR3 covers 18 residues.

This clonotype was recorded a few times. The chain employs TRBV27 and TRBJ2-1, with 8 bases fitting TRBD1. Germline loops: CDR1 MNHEY, CDR2 SMNVEV (reference sequence). The CDR3 is made up of 15 amino acids. Germline trimming cut 5 bases from V and 9 bases from J; bases unmatched to any gene: 12. CDR3 region: CASSPNSGQATEQFF. The CDR3 nucleotides are TGTGCCAGCAGTCCCAACTCGGGACAGGCGACTGAGCAGTTCTTC.

This rearrangement joins TRBV6-2 or TRBV6-3 to TRBJ1-5; D is unresolved. Trimming removed 6 bases from V and 9 bases from J, with 12 bases in between. Germline lookup yields CDR1 MNHEY and CDR2 SVGEGT. The CDR3 contains 12 residues. The CDR3 nucleotides are TGTGCCAGCAGCCGGCCCCAGACGCCCCAGCATTTT. It yields the protein CASSRPQTPQHF.

There are a few counts of this clonotype. The V and J genes are TRBV7-9 and TRBJ1-2, with D perhaps matching TRBD1 (5 bases). The CDR3 is 12 amino acids. V lost 3 bases to trimming and J lost 10 bases, with 12 bases between them. Germline CDR1 reads SEHNR; CDR2 reads FQNEAQ (reference sequence). The CDR3 region is CASSFIRGHYTF. The DNA for the CDR3 is TGTGCCAGCAGCTTCATCCGGGGCCACTACACCTTC.

The chain employs TRBV6-2 or TRBV6-3 and TRBJ2-3; 9 bases align to TRBD2. The CDR3 is 14 amino acids. The V gene end was trimmed by 8 bases and the J gene end by 5 bases; junction bases not matched to a gene: 8. The germline gives CDR1 MNHEY, CDR2 SVGEGT. The chain's CDR3 is CASCGGGARDTQYF. CDR3 sequence (DNA): TGTGCCAGCTGTGGCGGGGGGGCTAGAGATACGCAGTATTTT.

This clonotype was detected a few times. The chain links TRBV6-5 to TRBJ1-1, with 7 bases aligning to TRBD1. Germline loops: CDR1 MNHEY, CDR2 SVGAGI. The CDR3 spans 13 residues. Trimming cost V 2 bases and J 5 bases; bases outside gene matches: 2. The CDR3 protein is CASSYQGETEAFF. CDR3 sequence (DNA): TGTGCCAGCAGTTACCAGGGGGAGACTGAAGCTTTCTTT.

V usage is TRBV3-1 and J usage is TRBJ1-2, with TRBD1 identical over 7 bases. Unmatched junction bases numbered 10, after V lost 1 base and J lost 11 bases. From germline, CDR1 is LGHDT and CDR2 YNNKEL (reference sequence). The CDR3 loop spans 14 amino acids. CDR3 sequence: CASSQAGTALPYTF. DNA of the CDR3: TGTGCCAGCAGCCAAGCTGGGACAGCCCTACCGTACACCTTC.

The chain carries TRBV7-2 and TRBJ1-2, with 10 bases aligning to TRBD1. V lost 1 base and J lost 8; bases outside the gene matches: 7. The CDR3 extends over 15 amino acids. Germline assignment: CDR1 SGHTA and CDR2 FQGNSA. The CDR3 loop reads CASSLGGRQGAGYTF. The DNA of the CDR3 is TGTGCCAGCAGCTTAGGAGGACGACAGGGGGCAGGCTACACCTTC.

V gene TRBV4-1 combines with J gene TRBJ1-6; TRBD1 matches 9 bases. The J segment lost 4 bases and the V segment lost 6 bases, leaving 4 bases of the junction unmatched. The CDR3 extends over 15 amino acids. CDR1 and CDR2 from the germline V gene are MGHRA and YSYEKL. CDR3 DNA: TGCGCCAGCAGACGGACAGGGGAATATAATTCACCCCTCCACTTT. Translation gives CASRRTGEYNSPLHF.

About this clonotype: This could be a read error, since a much larger clone is one nucleotide away. V is TRBV4-2 and J is TRBJ2-1; TRBD2 aligns across 10 bases. The CDR3 spans 15 residues. With 2 bases clipped from V and 5 bases from J, the junction kept 3 bases outside the gene matches. Germline CDR1 LGHNA, CDR2 YNFKEQ. The CDR3 nucleotides read TGTGCCAGCAGCCAACTAGCGGGGGAGAACAATGAGCAGTTCTTC. Translating gives CASSQLAGENNEQFF.

The chain carries TRBV5-1 and TRBJ2-3; D unclear. CDR3 length: 16 residues. Per the germline V gene, CDR1 is SGHRS and CDR2 is YFSETQ. V shed 2 bases and J shed 2 bases, with 15 bases lying between them. CDR3 nucleotide sequence: TGCGCCAGCAGCTTAGACCGACTCCCCAACACAGATACGCAGTATTTT. Protein: CASSLDRLPNTDTQYF.